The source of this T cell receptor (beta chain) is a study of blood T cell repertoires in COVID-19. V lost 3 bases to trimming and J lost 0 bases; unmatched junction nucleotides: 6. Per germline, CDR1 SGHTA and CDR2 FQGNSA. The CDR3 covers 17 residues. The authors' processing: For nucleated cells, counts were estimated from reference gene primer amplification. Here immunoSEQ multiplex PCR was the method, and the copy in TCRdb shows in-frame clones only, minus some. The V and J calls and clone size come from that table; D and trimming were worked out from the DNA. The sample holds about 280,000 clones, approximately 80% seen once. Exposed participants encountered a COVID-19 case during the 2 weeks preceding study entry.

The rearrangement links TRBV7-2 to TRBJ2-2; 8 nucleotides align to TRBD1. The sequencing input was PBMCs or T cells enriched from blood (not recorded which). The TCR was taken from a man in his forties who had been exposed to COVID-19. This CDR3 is CASSFWWGQANTGELFF. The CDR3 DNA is TGTGCCAGCAGCTTTTGGTGGGGACAGGCGAACACCGGGGAGCTGTTTTTT.